These T cell receptor beta chains were read from a single sample in a study of tumor-infiltrating lymphocytes in oesophageal squamous cell carcinoma. TCRdb analysed the PCR reads with MiXCR anew, one entry per CDR3 protein. In the table there are about 14,000 distinct CDR3 sequences, almost 50% of which are singletons. Sample: blood. These receptors were collected from a male donor with esophageal squamous cell carcinoma. CDR3s include the opening cysteine and the closing phenylalanine or tryptophan. Each record gives: J gene, clone size, CDR3 length, V gene, D gene, CDR3 DNA, CDR3 protein. D genes are given only for firm matches. Expanded clones get a size class; other rows say once, few or many, or leave the size out.

TRBJ1-2 medium-sized 13 TRBV6-1 . TGTGCCAGCAGTGAAGCGATACAGGGACCCTACACCTTC CASSEAIQGPYTF
TRBJ2-7 many 14 TRBV4-1 . TGCGCCAGCAGCCAAGTGGGACGATACTACGAGCAGTACTTC CASSQVGRYYEQYF
TRBJ1-5 many 16 TRBV19 . TGTGCCAGTAGTATTGACGGGGCCTTTAGCAATCAGCCCCAGCATTTT CASSIDGAFSNQPQHF
TRBJ2-7 . 14 TRBV28 . TGTGCCAGCAGATGGCGGCGGGATAGTGGCGAGCAGTACTTC CASRWRRDSGEQYF
TRBJ2-5 . 14 TRBV7-8 TRBD1 TGTGCCAGCAGCTCCGACAGGGGGAGGAAGACCCAGTACTTC CASSSDRGRKTQYF
TRBJ2-7 . 12 TRBV10-2 . TGCGCCAGCTCTCAGCGTGGCTACGAGCAGTACTTC CASSQRGYEQYF
TRBJ1-4 . 15 TRBV11-2 . TGTGCCAGCAGCTTAAAAGGGTGGGACGGTGAAAAACTGTTTTTT CASSLKGWDGEKLFF
TRBJ2-7 . 15 TRBV12-3/TRBV12-4 TRBD1 TGTGCCAGCAAGAAACCGGGACAGGGCTCCCACGAGCAGTACTTC CASKKPGQGSHEQYF
TRBJ2-5 . 13 TRBV10-3 TRBD1 TGTGCCATCAGGGATAGGGGGCGAGAGACCCAGTACTTC CAIRDRGRETQYF
TRBJ2-7 . 13 TRBV6-6 . TGTGCCAGCAGTTACTCGGATACAGAAACGCAGTACTTC CASSYSDTETQYF
TRBJ2-1 many 14 TRBV9 . TGTGCCAGCAGCGATAGAGGGCCCTACAATGAGCAGTTCTTC CASSDRGPYNEQFF
TRBJ2-5 . 12 TRBV7-9 . TGTGCCAGCAGCTTAATGAGAGAGACCCAGTACTTC CASSLMRETQYF
TRBJ1-2 few 16 TRBV6-1 TRBD1 TGTGCCAGCAGTAGATACCCGGGACAGGGGAACTATGGCTACACCTTC CASSRYPGQGNYGYTF
TRBJ1-2 few 16 TRBV30 TRBD1 TGTGCCTGGAGTCCTTCGGACAGGGGGCTCAACTATGGCTACACCTTC CAWSPSDRGLNYGYTF
TRBJ1-6 . 12 TRBV5-5 . TGTGCCAGCAGCTTGGGAGCCTCACCCCTCCACTTT CASSLGASPLHF
TRBJ2-1 . 12 TRBV6-5 . TGTGCCAGCAGTGAAGGCTACAATGAGCAGTTCTTC CASSEGYNEQFF
TRBJ2-7 . 17 TRBV7-8 . TGTGCCAGCAGCTATACCGAGGTCCATAGCGTATCGGACGAGCAGTACTTC CASSYTEVHSVSDEQYF
TRBJ2-3 . 18 TRBV4-1 TRBD2 TGTGCCAGCAGCCAAGGGGGACTAGCGGGGGGGCAGACAGATACGCAGTATTTT CASSQGGLAGGQTDTQYF
TRBJ2-3 . 18 TRBV6-1 . TGTGCCAGCAGCAACGACCCGAACAGGGTGTGGTCCACAGATACGCAGTATTTT CASSNDPNRVWSTDTQYF
TRBJ2-7 medium-sized 11 TRBV7-2 . TGTGCCAGCAGCTTACTATGGGCTACGGACTTC CASSLLWATDF
TRBJ2-3 . 16 TRBV7-2 TRBD2 TGTGCCAGCAGCTTAGCGCGGGGGTGGATGACAGATACGCAGTATTTT CASSLARGWMTDTQYF
TRBJ2-7 . 13 TRBV7-3 . TGTGCCAGCAGCTTAAATCCCTCCTACGAGCAGTACTTC CASSLNPSYEQYF
TRBJ2-7 . 13 TRBV6-6 . TGTGCCAGCAGTCAGCCGACAGGGAGGGAGCAGTACTTC CASSQPTGREQYF
TRBJ2-6 . 16 TRBV5-8 . TGTGCCAGCAGACCTACAGGCGCCTCTGGGTCCAACGTCCTGACTTTC CASRPTGASGSNVLTF
TRBJ2-7 . 17 TRBV7-8 TRBD1 TGTGCCAGTACAGGGGGATCTAAGGGCTCCTATAATTCACCCCTCCACTTC CASTGGSKGSYNSPLHF